This T cell receptor (beta chain) was documented in a study of blood T cell repertoires in COVID-19. Study information: Samples of COVID-19 (acute and convalescent) were obtained from the United States, Italy and Spain.

The assay was immunoSEQ multiplex PCR, and TCRdb's table has in-frame clones only and misses some. Of 190,000 or so clones listed, 86% are singletons. Trimming cost V 5 bases and J 3 bases; bases outside gene matches: 12. Germline V gene lookup returns CDR1 SGHNT and CDR2 YENEEA. There are 17 residues in the CDR3. Sequenced input: peripheral blood. This receptor was taken from a woman aged 25 to 39 with active or convalescent COVID-19. This rearrangement joins TRBV11-3 to TRBJ1-1; TRBD1 matches at 10 bases. CDR3 amino acids: CASSIGQGDREYTEAFF. DNA for the CDR3: TGTGCCAGCAGCATCGGACAGGGGGACCGGGAATACACTGAAGCTTTCTTT.